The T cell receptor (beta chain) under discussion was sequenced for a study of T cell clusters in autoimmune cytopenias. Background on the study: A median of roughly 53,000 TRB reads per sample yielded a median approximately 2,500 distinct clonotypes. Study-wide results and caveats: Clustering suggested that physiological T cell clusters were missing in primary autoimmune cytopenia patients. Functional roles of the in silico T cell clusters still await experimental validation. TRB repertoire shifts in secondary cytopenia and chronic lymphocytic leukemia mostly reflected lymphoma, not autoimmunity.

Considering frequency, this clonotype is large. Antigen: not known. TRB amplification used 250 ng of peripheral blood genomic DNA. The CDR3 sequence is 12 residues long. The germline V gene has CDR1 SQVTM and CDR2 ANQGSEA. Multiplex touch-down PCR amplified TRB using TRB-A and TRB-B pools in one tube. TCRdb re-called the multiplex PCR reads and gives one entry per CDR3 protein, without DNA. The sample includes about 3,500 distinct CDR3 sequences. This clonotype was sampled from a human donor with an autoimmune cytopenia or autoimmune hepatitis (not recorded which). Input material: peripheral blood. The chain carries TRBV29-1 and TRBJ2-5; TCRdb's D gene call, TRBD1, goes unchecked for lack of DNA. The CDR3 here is CSVGSGWETQYF.